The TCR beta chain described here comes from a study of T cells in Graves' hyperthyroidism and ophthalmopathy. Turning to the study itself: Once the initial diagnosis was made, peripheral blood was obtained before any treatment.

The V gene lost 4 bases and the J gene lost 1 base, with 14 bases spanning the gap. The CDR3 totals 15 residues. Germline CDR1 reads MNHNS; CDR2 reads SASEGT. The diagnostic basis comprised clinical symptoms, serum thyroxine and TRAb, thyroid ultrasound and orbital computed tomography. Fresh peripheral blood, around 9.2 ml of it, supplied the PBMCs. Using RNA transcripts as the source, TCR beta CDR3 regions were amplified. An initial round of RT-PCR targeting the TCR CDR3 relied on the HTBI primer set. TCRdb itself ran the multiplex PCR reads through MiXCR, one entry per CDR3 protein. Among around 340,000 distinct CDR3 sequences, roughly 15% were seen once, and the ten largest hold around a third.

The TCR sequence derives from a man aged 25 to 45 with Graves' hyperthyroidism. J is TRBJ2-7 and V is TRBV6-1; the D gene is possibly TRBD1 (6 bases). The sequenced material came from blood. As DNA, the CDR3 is TGTGCCAGCAGTGCCCCGATCAGGGGATCCTACGAGCAGTACTTC. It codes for CASSAPIRGSYEQYF.